This T cell receptor beta chain was retrieved from a study of blood T cell repertoires in COVID-19. The wider study: Whether acute or convalescent, the COVID-19 samples came from the United States, Italy and Spain. Sources were T cells, B-cell-depleted T cells, or PBMCs; the material itself was cDNA or gDNA.

Germline values: CDR1 MGHRA, CDR2 YSYEKL. With 1 base removed from V and 5 bases from J, the gap between germline ends came to 15 bases. This CDR3 has 15 amino acids. As handled by the study authors: Amplified reference gene primers provided the basis for estimating nucleated cell counts. TCRdb's table, derived via immunoSEQ multiplex PCR, lists solely in-frame clones and lacks some. That table furnishes V, J and clone size, whereas the DNA furnished D and trimming. The profile shows some 200,000 clones, 80% to 90% of them singletons. The rearrangement links TRBV4-1 to TRBJ2-7, with a possible D match to TRBD2 (5 bases). The source is a man over 45 who had recovered from COVID-19. Sequencing was carried out using peripheral blood. The chain's CDR3 is CASSQVAGAPNEQYF. Here the CDR3 DNA reads TGCGCCAGCAGCCAAGTCGCGGGTGCACCTAACGAGCAGTACTTC.